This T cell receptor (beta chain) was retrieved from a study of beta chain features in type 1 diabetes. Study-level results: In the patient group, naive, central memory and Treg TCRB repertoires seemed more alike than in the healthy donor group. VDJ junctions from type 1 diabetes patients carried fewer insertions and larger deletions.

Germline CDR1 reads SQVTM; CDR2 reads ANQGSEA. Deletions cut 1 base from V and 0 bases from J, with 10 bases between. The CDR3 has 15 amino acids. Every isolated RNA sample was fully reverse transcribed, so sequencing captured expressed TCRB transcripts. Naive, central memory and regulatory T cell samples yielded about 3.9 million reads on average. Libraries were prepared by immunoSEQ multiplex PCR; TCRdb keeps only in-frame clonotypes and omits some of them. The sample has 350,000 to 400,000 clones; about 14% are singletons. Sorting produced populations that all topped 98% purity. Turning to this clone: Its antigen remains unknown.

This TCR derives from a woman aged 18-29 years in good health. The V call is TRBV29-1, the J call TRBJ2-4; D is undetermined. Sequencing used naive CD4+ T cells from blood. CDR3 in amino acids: CSVEVGLLAKNIQYF. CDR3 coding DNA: TGCAGCGTTGAAGTTGGGCTTCTAGCCAAAAACATTCAGTACTTC.